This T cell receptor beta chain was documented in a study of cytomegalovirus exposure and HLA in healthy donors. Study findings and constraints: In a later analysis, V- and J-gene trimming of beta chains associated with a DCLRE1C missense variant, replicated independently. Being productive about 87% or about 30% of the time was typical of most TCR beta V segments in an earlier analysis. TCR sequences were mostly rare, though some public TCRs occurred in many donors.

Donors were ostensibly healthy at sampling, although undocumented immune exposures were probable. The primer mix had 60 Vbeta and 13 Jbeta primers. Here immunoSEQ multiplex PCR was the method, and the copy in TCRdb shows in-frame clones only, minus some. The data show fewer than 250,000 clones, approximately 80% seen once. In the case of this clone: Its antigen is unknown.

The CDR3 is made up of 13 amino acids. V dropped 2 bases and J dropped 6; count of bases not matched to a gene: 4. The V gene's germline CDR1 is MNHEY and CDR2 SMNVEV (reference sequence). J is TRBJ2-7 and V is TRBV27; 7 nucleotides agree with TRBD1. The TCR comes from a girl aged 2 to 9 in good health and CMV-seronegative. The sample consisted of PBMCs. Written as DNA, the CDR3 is TGTGCCAGCAGTTTAGGTTCAGGGGGCGAGCAGTACTTC. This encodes CASSLGSGGEQYF.